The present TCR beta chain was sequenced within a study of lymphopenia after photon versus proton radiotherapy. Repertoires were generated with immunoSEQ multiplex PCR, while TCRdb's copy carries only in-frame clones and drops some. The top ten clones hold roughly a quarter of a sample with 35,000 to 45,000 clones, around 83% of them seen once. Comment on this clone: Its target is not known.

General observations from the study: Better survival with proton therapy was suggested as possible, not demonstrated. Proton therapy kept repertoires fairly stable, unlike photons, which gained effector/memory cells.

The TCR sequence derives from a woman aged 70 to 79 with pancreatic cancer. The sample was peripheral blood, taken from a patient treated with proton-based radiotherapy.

DNA of the CDR3: TGTGCTAGTGACGTAGATTTGCGGGATATCTACAATGAGCAGTTCTTC. Translating gives CASDVDLRDIYNEQFF. The chain carries TRBV12-5 and TRBJ2-1; D possibly corresponds to TRBD2 (6 bases). V was clipped by 7 bases and J by 3 bases, with 19 bases between them. The CDR3 spans 16 residues. Germline values: CDR1 LGHNT, CDR2 FRNRAP.